The entry below gives a single T cell receptor beta chain sequence along with its context. The target antigen is unknown. This sample stems from a study of OX40 agonist ivuxolimab in advanced cancers. Whole-study context: Patients received the agonistic anti-OX40 (CD134) antibody ivuxolimab. Prior therapy, whether anti-PD-1, anti-PD-L1 or anti-CTLA-4, was allowed, and approximately 37% had some. Study-level findings and limits: Clonal expansion in partial responders at 0.1-3.0 mg/kg ranked among the lowest. Averaging showed that CD8+ T cells had more expanded clones than CD4+ did.

Method: immunoSEQ multiplex PCR; TCRdb's copy keeps in-frame clones and lacks some. The data show tens of thousands of clones, roughly 89% seen once. Germline CDR1 is SGHVS and CDR2 is FQNEAQ. Losses at the gene ends were 0 bases for V and 10 bases for J; bases not matched to a gene: 7. The CDR3 contains 14 residues. Sequenced material: CD4+ or CD8+ T cells sorted from blood, taken in a trial of the OX40 agonist ivuxolimab. V usage is TRBV7-8 and J usage is TRBJ1-2; 8 bases line up with TRBD1. This TCR came from an adult with an advanced solid tumor such as melanoma, head and neck, liver or kidney cancer. As DNA, the CDR3 is TGTGCCAGCAGCTTAGCAACTCAGGGGGCGGACTACACCTTC. The encoded protein is CASSLATQGADYTF.